The present T cell receptor beta chain was sequenced within a study of pediatric ulcerative colitis. The repertoire was sequenced with immunoSEQ multiplex PCR; TCRdb's copy has only in-frame clones and lacks some. Of about 35,000 clones listed, about 81% are singletons. During colonoscopy, one to two rectal pinch biopsies were collected. As for this clone: The antigen is not known.

Whole-study findings and limits: Two rectal CDR3 clonotypes occurred in all ulcerative colitis patients.

Per the germline V gene, CDR1 is MNHNY and CDR2 is SVGAGI (reference sequence). The germline V and J ends were trimmed by 0 bases and 8 bases, with 17 bases remaining between them. CDR3 length: 16 amino acids. V and J are TRBV6-6 and TRBJ2-1; the D gene is possibly TRBD2 (7 bases). The sequence derives from a boy between 10 and 17 years old with mild ulcerative colitis. Material: gut tissue. CDR3 coding DNA: TGTGCCAGCAGTTACTCGATAGCGGGTCCAGGGGATGAGCAGTTCTTC. This sequence encodes CASSYSIAGPGDEQFF.